These 10 T cell receptor beta chains originate from one sample sequenced in a study of cytomegalovirus exposure and HLA in healthy donors (TCRdb year 2017). Library preparation employed the immunoSEQ multiplex PCR assay. For the multiplex PCR, a mixture combining 60 forward primers for TCR Vbeta segments and 13 reverse primers for TCR Jbeta segments was used. TCRdb mirrors the immuneACCESS table, restricted to in-frame sequences. Some clones are absent from its copies; in checked studies, under half trace to an unresolved V gene, and the reason for the others is unknown. The sample table contains roughly 170,000 clones; only one count was recorded for 75% to 90% of them. The ten largest clones capture about 1.6% of the sample. The sequenced material came from PBMCs. The receptors were sampled from a man aged 50 or older in good health and CMV-seronegative.

This clone has only a few counts. The chain uses TRBV7-2 and TRBJ1-1; D unclear. Germline V gene sequence: CDR1 SGHTA, CDR2 FQGNSA. The CDR3 loop spans 13 amino acids. V lost 4 bases, J lost 0 bases, and 6 bases lay in between. The CDR3 here is CASSSQVNTEAFF. The CDR3 nucleotides read TGTGCCAGCAGCTCCCAGGTGAACACTGAAGCTTTCTTT.

The genes are TRBV7-2 and TRBJ1-2; D remains unclear. Germline CDR1 and CDR2: SGHTA and FQGNSA. V lost 5 bases to trimming and J lost 7 bases, with 20 bases between them. CDR3 length: 15 amino acids. CDR3 protein: CASSRQGGAAGGYTF. The CDR3 DNA follows: TGTGCCAGCAGCCGACAAGGCGGAGCTGCGGGTGGCTACACCTTC.

This chain joins TRBV19 and TRBJ2-5; TRBD2 agrees at 13 bases. The CDR3 is made up of 16 amino acids. Germline-derived CDR1 and CDR2 are LNHDA and SQIVND (reference sequence). V lost 5 bases to trimming and J lost 2 bases; unmatched junction nucleotides: 5. The CDR3 sequence: CASSGLAGDVQETQYF. CDR3 sequence (DNA): TGTGCCAGTAGTGGACTAGCGGGAGATGTTCAAGAGACCCAGTACTTC.

The rearrangement links TRBV5-1 to TRBJ2-3; maybe TRBD2 (6 bases). The ends were cut back, 4 bases at V and 6 bases at J, with 21 bases in the middle. The CDR3 has 16 residues. Germline values: CDR1 SGHRS, CDR2 YFSETQ. The CDR3 nucleotides read TGCGCCAGCAGCAAAAGAGGGACTTCCTCGAGTGATACGCAGTATTTT. Translating it yields CASSKRGTSSSDTQYF.

This clone has a handful of counts. The chain links TRBV27 to TRBJ1-5; possibly TRBD1 for D (5 bases). CDR1 is MNHEY and CDR2 is SMNVEV in the germline V gene (reference sequence). Trimming took 9 bases from V and 5 from J, leaving 14 bases between them. The CDR3 loop spans 13 amino acids. The CDR3 is CASTGGLYQPQHF. DNA of the CDR3: TGTGCCAGTACAGGAGGACTATATCAGCCCCAGCATTTT.

In this sample, this clone turned up once. The chain combines TRBV28 with TRBJ2-7; 7 bases are a match to TRBD2. J gave up 6 bases and V 3 bases, and 11 bases lay outside the gene matches. The CDR3 covers 15 residues. The germline CDR1 and CDR2 sequences are MDHEN and SYDVKM. CDR3 in amino acids: CASSFFSGEGREQYF. The CDR3 DNA reads as TGTGCCAGCAGTTTTTTTTCTGGGGAGGGGCGCGAGCAGTACTTC. Looking up the rest from reference TRBV28 and TRBJ2-7 gives the full variable domain: DVKVTQSSRYLVKRTGEKVFLECVQDMDHENMFWYRQDPGLGLRLIYFSYDVKMKEKGDIPEGYSVSREKKERFSLILESASTNQTSMYLCASSFFSGEGREQYFGPGTRLTVT.

The rearrangement joins TRBV6-5 to TRBJ1-1; 7 bases are shared with TRBD1. The CDR3 extends over 14 amino acids. CDR1 is MNHEY, CDR2 SVGAGI, per germline. V shed 4 bases, J shed 1 base, and the junction held 3 bases outside the gene matches. CDR3 in amino acids: CASSFRQGNTEAFF. The CDR3 DNA sequence: TGTGCCAGCAGTTTCCGACAGGGGAACACTGAAGCTTTCTTT.

This rearrangement joins TRBV28 to TRBJ2-5; 14 positions agree with TRBD2. The end of the DNA fits TRBJ2-7 better, so the J call may be wrong. Germline CDR1 MDHEN, CDR2 SYDVKM. The CDR3 runs 16 residues. As DNA, the CDR3 is TGTGCCAGCAGCTCCGGGACTAGCGGGAGTCGGGGCGAGCAGTACTTC. Its translation is CASSSGTSGSRGEQYF.

This clone has just one count. The chain employs TRBV28 and TRBJ1-2, with D possibly matching TRBD1 (5 bases). V lost 7 bases to trimming and J lost 2 bases, with 20 bases between them. This CDR3 has 16 residues. Germline assignment: CDR1 MDHEN and CDR2 SYDVKM. CDR3 loop: CASTGGVYRDNYGYTF. CDR3 DNA sequence: TGTGCCAGCACCGGCGGGGTATATCGGGACAACTATGGCTACACCTTC.

V gene TRBV11-2 combines with J gene TRBJ2-3, with 8 bases identical to TRBD1. The CDR3 length is 18 residues. CDR1 and CDR2 (germline): SGHAT, FQNNGV. V shed 5 bases, J shed 4 bases, and the junction held 17 bases outside the gene matches. The CDR3 loop reads CASSPHYPRQGRSDTQYF. In DNA, the CDR3 is TGTGCCAGCAGCCCCCACTACCCTAGACAGGGGAGGTCAGATACGCAGTATTTT. The variable domain in full, with the rest retrieved from reference TRBV11-2 and TRBJ2-3, is EAGVAQSPRYKIIEKRQSVAFWCNPISGHATLYWYQQILGQGPKLLIQFQNNGVVDDSQLPKDRFSAERLKGVDSTLKIQPAKLEDSAVYLCASSPHYPRQGRSDTQYFGPGTRLTVL.